This TCR beta chain came from a study of T cell changes during pregnancy in multiple sclerosis. Libraries were prepared by immunoSEQ multiplex PCR; TCRdb keeps only in-frame clonotypes and omits some of them. Among 100,000 to 140,000 clones listed, 85% to 95% were seen once. CDR3 length: 15 residues. V was cut by 2 bases and J by 2 bases, with 13 bases left in between. Germline values: CDR1 SGHDT, CDR2 YYEEEE. The clonotype comes from a female donor in good health, enrolled as a control in a pregnancy study. This material consisted of peripheral blood, taken in the third trimester of pregnancy. The V and J genes are TRBV5-6 and TRBJ1-2; perhaps TRBD1 as D (6 bases). This chain's CDR3 is CASSFTTGINYGYTF. The CDR3 region has the DNA TGTGCCAGCAGCTTTACGACAGGTATAAACTATGGCTACACCTTC.